The T cell receptor (beta chain) under discussion was sequenced for a study of shared clonotypes between healthy human individuals. V lost 0 bases to trimming and J lost 0 bases, with 6 bases between them. CDR1 and CDR2 from the germline V gene are SGDLS and YYNGEE. CDR3 size: 15 residues. This clone was seen more than once but under ten times. Its antigen remains unidentified. Study findings and constraints: Non-shared clonotypes displayed generation probabilities falling below those of clonotypes present in all four donors.

The authors distributed each subset's genomic DNA evenly over several immunoSEQ plates. Data came from immunoSEQ multiplex PCR; TCRdb stores just in-frame clones and leaves some out. Of some 790,000 clones in the sample, roughly 72% are singletons; the top ten hold about 1.7%. Material for sequencing was memory CD4+ T cells sorted from blood. Noted subset: CD45RA-negative fraction. The V gene is TRBV9, the J gene TRBJ2-2, with D unclear. The receptor was isolated from a woman in her twenties or thirties in good health. The CDR3: CASSVALANTGELFF. The CDR3 DNA follows: TGTGCCAGCAGCGTAGCCCTAGCGAACACCGGGGAGCTGTTTTTT.